Listed below are T cell receptor beta chains from one sample, sequenced in a study of OX40 agonist ivuxolimab in advanced cancers. Assay: immunoSEQ multiplex PCR; the TCRdb copy retains only in-frame clones and omits some. The table includes some 70,000 clones, 75% to 85% detected once. The sample here was CD4+ or CD8+ T cells sorted from blood, taken in a trial of the OX40 agonist ivuxolimab. The receptors were sampled from an adult with an advanced solid tumor such as melanoma, head and neck, liver or kidney cancer. CDR3s include the opening cysteine and the closing phenylalanine or tryptophan. The D gene is left open where the match is weak. Clone size is not always given. Where it is, it says once, few, many or a class for expanded clones.

d_gene	v_gene	j_gene	abundance	CDR3aa	CDR3nt
TRBD2	TRBV2	TRBJ2-1	-	CAGTRGVAGGVNEQFF	TGTGCCGGCACCCGAGGCGTAGCGGGGGGGGTCAATGAGCAGTTCTTC
-	TRBV10-3	TRBJ1-5	-	CAIRGGPNQPQHF	TGTGCCATCAGGGGGGGTCCCAATCAGCCCCAGCATTTT
-	TRBV7-3	TRBJ2-7	-	CASSPRGGADYEQYF	TGTGCCAGCAGCCCGAGGGGTGGCGCCGACTACGAGCAGTACTTC
-	TRBV6-6	TRBJ1-4	-	CASSPNPYEKLFF	TGTGCCAGCAGCCCAAATCCTTATGAAAAACTGTTTTTT
TRBD2	TRBV4-1	TRBJ2-3	-	CASSQAIAGHTDTQYF	TGCGCCAGCAGCCAAGCGATAGCGGGGCACACAGATACGCAGTATTTT
-	TRBV28	TRBJ2-1	-	CASRPGGGPGNEQFF	TGTGCCAGCAGACCAGGAGGCGGGCCGGGCAATGAGCAGTTCTTC
-	TRBV18	TRBJ1-1	few	CASSPPPRVEGTEAFF	TGTGCCAGCTCACCTCCCCCCAGGGTAGAAGGAACTGAAGCTTTCTTT
-	TRBV7-8	TRBJ1-5	-	CASSLKGSQPQHF	TGTGCCAGCAGCTTAAAGGGGAGTCAGCCCCAGCATTTT
TRBD1	TRBV7-2	TRBJ1-3	-	CASSLVTGMGNTIYF	TGTGCCAGCAGCTTAGTGACAGGGATGGGAAACACCATATATTTT
-	TRBV4-1	TRBJ2-5	-	CASSQDLGQQETQYF	TGCGCCAGCAGCCAAGATTTGGGGCAGCAAGAGACCCAGTACTTC
-	TRBV18	TRBJ2-2	-	CASSPPNHESGTGELFF	TGTGCCAGCTCACCACCGAATCATGAATCGGGCACCGGGGAGCTGTTTTTT
-	TRBV28	TRBJ2-5	few	CASSLEVGPRTQYF	TGTGCCAGCAGTTTAGAAGTGGGTCCCAGGACCCAGTACTTC
-	TRBV5-4	TRBJ2-2	-	CASRPERALNTGELFF	TGTGCCAGCAGGCCCGAGCGAGCTTTGAACACCGGGGAGCTGTTTTTT
-	TRBV11-2	TRBJ2-2	-	CASRLGRESALYTGELFF	TGTGCCAGCAGATTGGGCAGGGAGTCGGCCCTATACACCGGGGAGCTGTTTTTT